The subject of this entry is one T cell receptor beta chain. The sample belongs to a study of blood T cell repertoires in COVID-19. Study-wide background: Samples came from the United States, Italy and Spain, spanning acute and convalescent COVID-19.

Germline CDR1 SGHRS, CDR2 YFSETQ. The J segment lost 4 bases and the V segment lost 2 bases, leaving 5 bases of the junction unmatched. This CDR3 has 18 amino acids. Assay: immunoSEQ multiplex PCR; the TCRdb copy retains only in-frame clones and omits some. The repertoire holds about 110,000 clones, with approximately 79% as singletons. The clonotype originates from a woman of 80 years or more with active or convalescent COVID-19. The V gene is TRBV5-1, the J gene TRBJ2-2, with 16 bases identical to TRBD2. The sequenced sample was peripheral blood. DNA of the CDR3: TGCGCCAGCAGCTTACCGGGACTAGCGGGAGGGGCCACCGGGGAGCTGTTTTTT. It yields the protein CASSLPGLAGGATGELFF.